These 11 T cell receptor beta chains were all obtained from the same sample, sequenced in a study of blood T cells in healthy people across ages. Alongside a J-beta primer mix, a sample-barcoded 5' primer served in a second PCR lasting roughly 7 to 11 cycles. TCRdb re-called the 5' RACE reads through MiXCR, storing one row per CDR3 protein. Among about 1,400,000 distinct CDR3 sequences listed, around 55% were seen once. Sequencing was performed on blood. The receptors originated from a man aged 18 to 29 in good health.

This clonotype showed up just a few times. This rearrangement joins TRBV7-9 to TRBJ2-5; TRBD1 is a possible D gene (6 bases). The germline V gene encodes CDR1 SEHNR and CDR2 FQNEAQ (reference sequence). CDR3 length: 13 amino acids. Trimming pared 5 bases from V and 3 bases from J, leaving 10 bases between. CDR3 in amino acids: CASSPHREETQYF. Written as DNA, the CDR3 is TGTGCCAGCAGCCCTCACAGGGAAGAGACCCAGTACTTC.

The CDR3 loop reads CASSQDSTRGVDPVTQYF. In DNA form, the CDR3 reads TGCGCCAGCAGCCAAGATAGCACTCGCGGGGTGGATCCGGTTACGCAGTATTTT. The V and J genes are TRBV4-1 and TRBJ2-3, with D perhaps matching TRBD2 (6 bases). V shed 0 bases and J shed 8 bases, with 24 bases lying between them. The germline gives CDR1 MGHRA, CDR2 YSYEKL. The CDR3 runs to 18 residues.

The chain has TRBV3-1 and TRBJ2-7; D ambiguous. This CDR3 has 15 residues. Trimming shortened V by 4 bases and J by 0 bases, and 13 bases separated the two germline ends. Germline V gene data show CDR1 as LGHDT and CDR2 as YNNKEL (reference sequence). CDR3 sequence: CASSPAGWVSYEQYF. For the CDR3, the DNA is TGTGCCAGCAGCCCTGCCGGGTGGGTCTCCTACGAGCAGTACTTC.

A single count supports this clonotype. V usage is TRBV6-2 or TRBV6-3 and J usage is TRBJ2-1; TRBD2 aligns across 15 bases. Germline lookup yields CDR1 MNHEY and CDR2 SVGEGT. CDR3 length: 14 amino acids. The V and J ends lost 6 bases and 9 bases, in that order; junction bases with no gene match: 3. The CDR3 DNA reads as TGTGCCAGCAGCGGGACTAGCGGGAGGATTGAGCAGTTCTTC. As protein: CASSGTSGRIEQFF.

The chain joins TRBV28 to TRBJ2-7; TRBD1 aligns across 7 bases. This CDR3 has 15 amino acids. Germline CDR1 and CDR2: MDHEN and SYDVKM. The V gene end was trimmed by 5 bases and the J gene end by 3 bases; junction bases not matched to a gene: 10. Here the CDR3 DNA reads TGTGCCAGCAGTGGAGACAGGGAATGGTTCTACGAGCAGTACTTC. Translated, it gives CASSGDREWFYEQYF.

The CDR3 here is CASSQAIGDGYTF. DNA for the CDR3: TGCGCCAGCAGCCAAGCGATAGGGGATGGCTACACCTTC. The J gene is TRBJ1-2, the V gene TRBV4-1, with D tentatively TRBD1 (5 bases). The ends were cut back, 1 base at V and 6 bases at J, with 9 bases in the middle. CDR3 size: 13 residues. Germline CDR1 is MGHRA and CDR2 is YSYEKL.

This clonotype was observed a few times. The chain carries TRBV28 and TRBJ1-2; D is uncertain. Germline V gene data show CDR1 as MDHEN and CDR2 as SYDVKM. This CDR3 has 13 residues. The V end was cut by 3 bases, the J end by 1 base, with 6 bases between. CDR3 nucleotides: TGTGCCAGCAGTTTGACCATTAACTATGGCTACACCTTC. Encoded protein: CASSLTINYGYTF.

The rearrangement joins TRBV15 to TRBJ2-4; a weak D match, TRBD2 (6 bases). The DNA end is more similar to TRBJ2-7, so the J call may be wrong. This CDR3 contains 15 residues. Germline V gene lookup returns CDR1 LNHNV and CDR2 YYDKDF (reference sequence). CDR3 DNA: TGTGCCACCAGCAGAGACTGGAGGGTGCAGAACGAGCAGTACTTC. It is translated as CATSRDWRVQNEQYF.

The CDR3 coding sequence is TGTGCCAGCAAGGGGACACGAAGAAAACTGTTTTTT. Translated, it gives CASKGTRRKLFF. V gene TRBV28 combines with J gene TRBJ1-4; D perhaps matches TRBD1 (6 bases). CDR1 and CDR2 (germline): MDHEN, SYDVKM. CDR3 length equals 12 residues. V lost 7 bases to trimming and J lost 10 bases, with 13 bases between them.

The chain recombines TRBV27 with TRBJ2-7; D gene ambiguous. CDR3 length: 14 residues. Per germline, CDR1 MNHEY and CDR2 SMNVEV (reference sequence). Trimming took 6 bases from V and 0 from J, leaving 12 bases between them. CDR3 loop: CASREDPSSYEQYF. Here the CDR3 DNA reads TGTGCCAGCAGGGAAGACCCCAGCTCCTACGAGCAGTACTTC.

The chain combines TRBV15 with TRBJ2-1; D might be TRBD2 (5 bases). The J call may not be correct, given that the DNA end is closer to TRBJ2-7. The CDR3 is made up of 16 amino acids. From germline, CDR1 is LNHNV and CDR2 YYDKDF (reference sequence). The CDR3: CATSRQRAGRSYEQYF. The CDR3 DNA reads TGTGCCACCAGCAGACAAAGGGCGGGCCGCTCCTACGAGCAGTACTTC.